This record covers a single T cell receptor (beta chain). No antigen is known for it. The sample belongs to a study of T-cell memory formation after mild COVID-19. General study findings and limits: CD8+ contracting clones occupied EMRA, while CD4+ ones occupied mainly CM and EM.

Constant-segment primers were used for 5'RACE, and the resulting TCR alpha and TCR beta cDNA libraries carried sample barcodes and UMIs. TCRdb recomputed calls from the 5' RACE reads with MiXCR, one row per CDR3 protein. Among hundreds of thousands of distinct CDR3 sequences listed, 25% to 30% were seen once. This clonotype originated in an adult woman who had mild COVID-19 (a few samples of this study predate the infection). Cell type and time point are not known. Material: PBMCs or a T cell subset sorted from them (not recorded which).

DNA for the CDR3: TGCGCCAGCAGCTTGGCCGCGACTCGCAATGAGCAGTTCTTC. It specifies CASSLAATRNEQFF. This chain links TRBV5-1 with TRBJ2-1; no clear D. V shed 0 bases and J shed 6 bases, with 10 bases lying between them. The CDR3 totals 14 residues. Germline lookup yields CDR1 SGHRS and CDR2 YFSETQ.